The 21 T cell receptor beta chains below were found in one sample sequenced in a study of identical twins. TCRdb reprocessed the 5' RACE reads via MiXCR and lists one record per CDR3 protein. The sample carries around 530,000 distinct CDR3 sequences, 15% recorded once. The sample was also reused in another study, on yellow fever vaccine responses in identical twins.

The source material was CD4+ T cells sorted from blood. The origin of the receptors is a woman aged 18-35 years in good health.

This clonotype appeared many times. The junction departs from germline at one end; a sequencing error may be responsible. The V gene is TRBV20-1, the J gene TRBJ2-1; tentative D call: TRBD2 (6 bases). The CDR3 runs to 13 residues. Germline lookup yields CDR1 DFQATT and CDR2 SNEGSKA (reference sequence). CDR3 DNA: TGCAGTGGTAGACTAGTCTCCTACAATGAGCAGTTCTTC. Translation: CSGRLVSYNEQFF.

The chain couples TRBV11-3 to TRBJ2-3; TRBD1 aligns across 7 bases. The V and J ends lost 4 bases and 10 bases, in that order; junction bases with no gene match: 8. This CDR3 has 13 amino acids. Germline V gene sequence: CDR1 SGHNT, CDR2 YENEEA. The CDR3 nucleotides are TGTGCCAGCAGCTACCCGGGACAGCGAGCGCAGTATTTT. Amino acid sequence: CASSYPGQRAQYF.

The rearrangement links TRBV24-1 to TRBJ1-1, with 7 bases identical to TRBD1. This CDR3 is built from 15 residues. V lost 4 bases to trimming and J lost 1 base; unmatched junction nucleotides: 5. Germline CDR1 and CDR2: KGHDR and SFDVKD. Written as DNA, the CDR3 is TGTGCCACCAGTGAAAAACAGGGGACGAACACTGAAGCTTTCTTT. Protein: CATSEKQGTNTEAFF.

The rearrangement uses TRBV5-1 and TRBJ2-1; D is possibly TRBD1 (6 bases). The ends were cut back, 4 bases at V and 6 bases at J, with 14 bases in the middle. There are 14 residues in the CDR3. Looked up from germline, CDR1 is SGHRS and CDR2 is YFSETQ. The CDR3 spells CASSKGDITNEQFF. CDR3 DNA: TGCGCCAGCAGCAAAGGGGACATCACCAATGAGCAGTTCTTC.

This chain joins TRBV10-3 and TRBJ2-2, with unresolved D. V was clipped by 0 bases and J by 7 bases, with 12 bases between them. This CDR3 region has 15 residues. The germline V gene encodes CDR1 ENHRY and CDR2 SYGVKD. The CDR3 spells CAISESPTNNGELFF. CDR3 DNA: TGTGCCATCAGTGAGTCCCCGACAAATAACGGGGAGCTGTTTTTT.

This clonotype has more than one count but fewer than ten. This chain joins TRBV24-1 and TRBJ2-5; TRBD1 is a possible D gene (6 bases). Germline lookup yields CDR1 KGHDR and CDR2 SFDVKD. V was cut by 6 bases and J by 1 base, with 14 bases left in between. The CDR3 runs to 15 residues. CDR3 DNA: TGTGCCACCAGTATCAGGGGCGAGGGCCAAGAGACCCAGTACTTC. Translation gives CATSIRGEGQETQYF.

The CDR3 sequence is CATSPIPGNEQFF. The CDR3 nucleotides are TGTGCCACCAGCCCTATACCGGGTAATGAGCAGTTCTTC. The genes are TRBV15 and TRBJ2-1; no clear D. Germline CDR1 LNHNV, CDR2 YYDKDF (reference sequence). V lost 5 bases and J 7 bases, leaving 12 bases between the germline ends. The length of the CDR3 is 13 residues.

This chain's CDR3 is CASRSPGGTGELFF. CDR3 in DNA: TGTGCCAGCAGAAGCCCGGGAGGCACCGGGGAGCTGTTTTTT. This chain connects TRBV6-1 to TRBJ2-2; 7 bases line up with TRBD2. After removal of 6 bases from V and 4 bases from J, the junction contained 5 bases not matched to a gene. Germline lookup yields CDR1 MNHNS and CDR2 SASEGT. The CDR3 sequence is 14 residues long.

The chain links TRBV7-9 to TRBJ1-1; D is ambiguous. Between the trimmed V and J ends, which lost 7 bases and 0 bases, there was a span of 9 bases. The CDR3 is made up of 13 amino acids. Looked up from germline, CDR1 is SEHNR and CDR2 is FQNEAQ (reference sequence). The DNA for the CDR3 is TGTGCCAGCACCCCCGGACTGAACACTGAAGCTTTCTTT. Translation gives CASTPGLNTEAFF.

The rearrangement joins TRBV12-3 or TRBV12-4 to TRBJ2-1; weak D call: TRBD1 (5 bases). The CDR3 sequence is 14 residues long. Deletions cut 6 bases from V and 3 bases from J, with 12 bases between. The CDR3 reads CASRMGRFYNEQFF. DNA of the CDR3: TGTGCCAGCAGAATGGGGCGGTTCTACAATGAGCAGTTCTTC.

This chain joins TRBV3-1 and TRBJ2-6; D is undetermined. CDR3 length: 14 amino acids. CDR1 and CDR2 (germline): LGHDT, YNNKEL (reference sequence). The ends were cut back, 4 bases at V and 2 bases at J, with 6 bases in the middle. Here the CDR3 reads CASSRQTGANVLTF. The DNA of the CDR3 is TGTGCCAGCAGCCGGCAAACTGGGGCCAACGTCCTGACTTTC.

The CDR3 DNA is TGTGCCAGCAGCGTAGATTCTGCGAGCGGTGAGCAGTTCTTC. Amino acid sequence: CASSVDSASGEQFF. The J gene is TRBJ2-1, the V gene TRBV9; D may be TRBD2 (5 bases). The ends were cut back, 0 bases at V and 9 bases at J, with 13 bases in the middle. The CDR3 has 14 residues. CDR1 and CDR2 (germline): SGDLS, YYNGEE.

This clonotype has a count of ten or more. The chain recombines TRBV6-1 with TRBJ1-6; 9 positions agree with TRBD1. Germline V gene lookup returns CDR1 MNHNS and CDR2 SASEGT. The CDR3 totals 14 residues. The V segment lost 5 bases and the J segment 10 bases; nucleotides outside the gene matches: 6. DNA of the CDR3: TGTGCCAGCAGTCCGGGACAGGGTTGGTCACCCCTCCACTTT. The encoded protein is CASSPGQGWSPLHF.

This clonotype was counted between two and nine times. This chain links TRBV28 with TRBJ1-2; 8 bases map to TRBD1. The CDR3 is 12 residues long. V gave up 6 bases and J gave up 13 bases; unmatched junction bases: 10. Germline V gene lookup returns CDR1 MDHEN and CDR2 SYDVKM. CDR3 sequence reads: CASRGQGASGTF. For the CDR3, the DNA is TGTGCCAGCAGAGGGCAGGGGGCTAGTGGCACCTTC.

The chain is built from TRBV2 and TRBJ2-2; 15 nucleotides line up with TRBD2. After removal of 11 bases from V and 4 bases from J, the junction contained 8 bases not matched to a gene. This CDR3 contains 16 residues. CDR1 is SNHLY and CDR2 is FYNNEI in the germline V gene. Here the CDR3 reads CAGGLAGGPGTGELFF. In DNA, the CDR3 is TGTGCCGGTGGACTAGCGGGAGGGCCGGGCACCGGGGAGCTGTTTTTT.

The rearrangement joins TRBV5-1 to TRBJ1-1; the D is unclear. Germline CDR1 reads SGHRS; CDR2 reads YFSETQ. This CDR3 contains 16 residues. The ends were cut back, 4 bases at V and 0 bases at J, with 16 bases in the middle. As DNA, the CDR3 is TGCGCCAGCAGCCTGGGCTATGGAGGGATGAACACTGAAGCTTTCTTT. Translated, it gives CASSLGYGGMNTEAFF.

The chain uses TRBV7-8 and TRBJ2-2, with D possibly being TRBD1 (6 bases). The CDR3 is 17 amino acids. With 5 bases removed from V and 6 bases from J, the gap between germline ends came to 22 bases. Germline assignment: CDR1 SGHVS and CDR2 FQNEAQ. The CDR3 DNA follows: TGTGCCAGCAGCGCCACCACACAGGGATCCGTTGCCGGGGAGCTGTTTTTT. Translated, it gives CASSATTQGSVAGELFF.

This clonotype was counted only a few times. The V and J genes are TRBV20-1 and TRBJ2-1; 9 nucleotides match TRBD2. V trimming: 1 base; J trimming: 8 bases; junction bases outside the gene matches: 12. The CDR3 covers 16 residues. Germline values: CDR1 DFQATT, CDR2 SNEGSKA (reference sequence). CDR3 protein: CSARGGGGALFDEQFF. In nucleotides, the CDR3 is TGCAGTGCTAGAGGGGGCGGGGGGGCCCTATTCGATGAGCAGTTCTTC.

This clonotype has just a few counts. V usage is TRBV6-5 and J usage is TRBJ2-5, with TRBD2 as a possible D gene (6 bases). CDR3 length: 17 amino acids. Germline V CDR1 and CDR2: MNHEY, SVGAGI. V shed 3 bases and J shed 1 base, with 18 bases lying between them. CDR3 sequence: CASSYRFGGVSQETQYF. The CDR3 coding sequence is TGTGCCAGCAGTTATAGGTTCGGGGGAGTCTCCCAAGAGACCCAGTACTTC.

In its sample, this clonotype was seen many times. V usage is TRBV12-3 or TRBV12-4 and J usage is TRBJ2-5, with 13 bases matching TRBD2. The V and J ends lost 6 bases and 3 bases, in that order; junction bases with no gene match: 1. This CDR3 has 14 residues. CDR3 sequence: CASSGLAGEETQYF. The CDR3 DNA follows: TGTGCCAGCAGCGGACTAGCGGGAGAAGAGACCCAGTACTTC.

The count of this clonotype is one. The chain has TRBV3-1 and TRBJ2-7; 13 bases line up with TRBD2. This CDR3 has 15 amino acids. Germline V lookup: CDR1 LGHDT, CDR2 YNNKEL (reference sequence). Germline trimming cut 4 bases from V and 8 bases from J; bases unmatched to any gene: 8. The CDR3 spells CASSRRGLAGDQQYF. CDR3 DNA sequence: TGTGCCAGCAGCCGCCGCGGACTAGCGGGAGATCAGCAGTACTTC.